A selection of T cell receptor beta chains follows, all from one sample in a study of T-cell memory formation after mild COVID-19. In TCRdb, the 5' RACE reads were re-called with MiXCR into one record per CDR3 protein. The sample yields 90,000 to 120,000 distinct CDR3 sequences, approximately 10% seen once. Sequenced sample: PBMCs or a T cell subset sorted from them (not recorded which). These receptors came from a young man who had mild COVID-19 (a few samples of this study predate the infection). Cell type and time point are not known. Both conserved end residues are part of each CDR3. A D gene is named only where the DNA matches it firmly. The size field is filled for only some rows; it gives once, few, many or a size class.

TRBJ2-3 | . | TRBV6-6 | TRBD1 | TGTGCCAGCTTCCCGTGGGACAGACGCCCAGATACGCAGTATTTT | CASFPWDRRPDTQYF
TRBJ2-7 | . | TRBV30 | . | TGTGCCTGGAGTGTCGATGGCTACGAGCAGTACTTC | CAWSVDGYEQYF
TRBJ2-3 | few | TRBV28 | . | TGTGCCAGCAGTTTTACCGGCCAGCACACAGATACGCAGTATTTT | CASSFTGQHTDTQYF
TRBJ2-2 | many | TRBV7-9 | . | TGTGCCAGCAGCCCCGGGGAGCTGTTTTTT | CASSPGELFF
TRBJ2-1 | . | TRBV10-3 | TRBD2 | TGTGCCGCCCGGGGGGATTGGAATGAGCAGTTCTTC | CAARGDWNEQFF
TRBJ1-5 | . | TRBV6-5 | . | TGTGCCAGCAGTGACTGGTCAGGAAATCAGCCCCAGCATTTT | CASSDWSGNQPQHF
TRBJ1-2 | few | TRBV2 | . | TGTGCCAGCAGGGGACGAGCTGTTGGCTACACCTTC | CASRGRAVGYTF
TRBJ1-1 | . | TRBV6-5 | . | TGTGCCAGCAGTTCCCCGGGAGTCGCGGGGGGCTCTGAAGCTTTCTTT | CASSSPGVAGGSEAFF
TRBJ2-3 | many | TRBV10-2 | . | TGCGCCAGCTTCCAGAGGCGGGATACGCAGTATTTT | CASFQRRDTQYF
TRBJ2-4 | few | TRBV6-6 | TRBD1 | TGTGCCAGCAGTTACTCGACAAGACAGGGATTCCTTCAGTACTTC | CASSYSTRQGFLQYF